This TCR beta chain came from a study of human T cells and chemical hapten exposure (dated by TCRdb to the early 2020s). Study-level background: For sensitization, 2% DPC in acetone was applied to a 2 cm by 2 cm area of upper inner arm skin. Throughout the roughly 24-week study period, patients were also given weekly therapeutic DPC doses on the scalp. Patch testing on the upper back used Finn chambers containing 0.01% DPC, with scoring done after 6 days according to International Contact Dermatitis Research Group standards. Alopecia areata with under or over 50% scalp involvement, alopecia totalis and alopecia universalis were represented in the patient cohort, which was mostly female. Libraries were combined into a pool for sequencing, and differences in TCR yield between samples came mainly from small differences in library volumes within the pool. This study followed changes in the peripheral blood TCR repertoire in vivo during primary and secondary sensitization of alopecia patients to the hapten diphenylcyclopropenone (DPC). Patient blood was sampled pre-sensitization (week 0) and at 2, 6 and about 24 weeks after DPC sensitization. Twenty-nine alopecia patients gave blood for TCR sequencing at one to four time points (pre-sensitization, 2, 6 and 24 weeks). Results and caveats for the whole study, not just this receptor: Alopecia, a presumed autoimmune disease, was present in all patients, so the immune response of the patients might differ from that of healthy individuals. Significantly more large CDR3 similarity clusters were formed by expanded TCRs than by pre-sensitization or healthy control sets, consistent with antigen-driven responses. The number of PT1 expanded TCRs positively correlated with patch test score, significant at thresholds 8, 16 and 32 but not 4. Repeated subsampling changed both the strength of the expansion versus patch-test correlation and the threshold at which that correlation became significant. No change with DPC sensitization was found in the number of TCRs above 1 in 1000 frequency, and no evidence of global repertoire structure alterations was found.

The library was made by RACE. The sample was run on a NextSeq 500. During library preparation, unique molecular identifiers were attached to individual cDNA molecules so that TCRs could be counted in a quantitative, reproducible way. Both TCR alpha and TCR beta chains were sequenced from each blood RNA sample. Processing in the source paper ran as follows. Samples had a median of around 92,000 TCRs, with a range from roughly 23,224 to 750,000. V, J and CDR3 annotation of the TCR reads was performed with the Decombinator software suite. For the PS versus PT1 abundance plots, all samples were subsampled to the same number of TCRs (28,000). Expanded TCRs were defined as absent before sensitization and observed at least eight times at the 2-week time point. Starting from the raw public reads, TCRdb applied fastp trimming at Q25, assembled clones with MiXCR and retained in-frame beta chains. Records with the same CDR3 protein are collapsed into one entry carrying the most frequent genes and DNA. The V and J calls shown here were made by TCRdb, not taken from the authors' results. The sample table holds under 400,000 distinct CDR3 sequences, of which 5.1% were seen once. Just over 2.5% of the sample is held by the ten biggest clonotypes.

The V end gives up 4 bases and the J end 5 bases, leaving 12 bases in the junction not matched to a gene. CDR3 length: 18 amino acids, cysteine to phenylalanine. The read is trimmed to its CDR3 DNA, 54 bases read in frame from base 1. The germline V gene encodes CDR1 SGHTA and CDR2 FQGNSA. At least ten counts were recorded for this clonotype. This receptor's antigen is unknown. It has no much larger one-base neighbor in the sample; base qualities were not kept. Taken with the paper, the label for time point translates to: pre-sensitization, week 0. The treatment or condition label on this specimen signifies: therapeutic diphenylcyclopropenone sensitization with weekly scalp DPC. At each patch-test visit, blood was drawn before the patch test was applied. Patients were considered eligible if aged 18 to 70, diagnosed with alopecia and deemed suitable for DPC therapy, and patients were excluded if pregnant. Total RNA was extracted from unfractionated whole blood that had been collected in Tempus Blood RNA tubes.

The chain is assembled from TRBV7-2 and TRBJ2-1; TRBD2 fits 12 bases in the junction. The clonotype comes from a woman aged 45 to 65 with alopecia areata. Some clones in this sample may be carry-over from other donors' samples. Here the sequenced sample was whole blood, taken in connection with sensitization to the hapten diphenylcyclopropenone (DPC). The sequence in DNA is TGTGCCAGCAGCTCACCACCCCGGCGACTAGCGGGGGACAATGAGCAGTTCTTC. Translation gives CASSSPPRRLAGDNEQFF.